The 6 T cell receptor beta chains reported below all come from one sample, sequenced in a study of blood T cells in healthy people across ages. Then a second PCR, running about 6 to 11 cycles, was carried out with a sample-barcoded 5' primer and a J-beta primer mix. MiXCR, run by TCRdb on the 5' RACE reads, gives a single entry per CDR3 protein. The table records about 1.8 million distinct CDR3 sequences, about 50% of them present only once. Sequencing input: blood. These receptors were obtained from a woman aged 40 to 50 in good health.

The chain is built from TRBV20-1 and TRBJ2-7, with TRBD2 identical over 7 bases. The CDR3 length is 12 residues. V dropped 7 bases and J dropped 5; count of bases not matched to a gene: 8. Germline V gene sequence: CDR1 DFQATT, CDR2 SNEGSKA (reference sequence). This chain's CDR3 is CSVRGTRDEQYF. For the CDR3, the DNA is TGCAGTGTGCGGGGGACGCGGGACGAGCAGTACTTC.

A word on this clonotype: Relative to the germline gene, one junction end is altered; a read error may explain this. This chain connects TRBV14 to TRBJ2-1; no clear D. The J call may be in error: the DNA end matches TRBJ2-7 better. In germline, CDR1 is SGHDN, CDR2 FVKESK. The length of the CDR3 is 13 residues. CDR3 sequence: CAGSTQTYNEQYF. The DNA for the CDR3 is TGTGCCGGCAGCACCCAGACCTACAATGAGCAGTACTTC.

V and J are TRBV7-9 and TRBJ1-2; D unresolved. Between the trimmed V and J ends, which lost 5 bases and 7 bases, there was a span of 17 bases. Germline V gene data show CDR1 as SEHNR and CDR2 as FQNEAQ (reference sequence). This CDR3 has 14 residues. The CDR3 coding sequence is TGTGCCAGCAGCGTAGGCGGGATTACTCGTGGCTACACCTTC. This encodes CASSVGGITRGYTF.

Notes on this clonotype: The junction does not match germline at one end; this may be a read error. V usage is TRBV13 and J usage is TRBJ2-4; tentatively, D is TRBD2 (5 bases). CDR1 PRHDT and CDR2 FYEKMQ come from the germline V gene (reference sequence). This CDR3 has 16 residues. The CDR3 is CASSLEMGSLKNTQYF. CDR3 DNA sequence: TGTGCCAGCAGCTTAGAAATGGGGAGTCTCAAAAACACTCAGTACTTC.

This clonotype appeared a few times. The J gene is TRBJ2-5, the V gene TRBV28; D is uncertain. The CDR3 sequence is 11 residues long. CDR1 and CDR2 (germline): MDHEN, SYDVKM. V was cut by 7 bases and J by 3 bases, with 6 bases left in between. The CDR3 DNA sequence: TGTGCCAGCAAACATGAAGAGACCCAGTACTTC. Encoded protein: CASKHEETQYF.

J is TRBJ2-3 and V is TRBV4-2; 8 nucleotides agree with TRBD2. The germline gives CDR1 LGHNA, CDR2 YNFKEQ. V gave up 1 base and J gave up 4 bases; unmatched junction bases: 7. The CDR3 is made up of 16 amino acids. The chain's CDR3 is CASSQVTGGRADTQYF. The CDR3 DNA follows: TGTGCCAGCAGCCAAGTTACGGGGGGGCGCGCAGATACGCAGTATTTT.